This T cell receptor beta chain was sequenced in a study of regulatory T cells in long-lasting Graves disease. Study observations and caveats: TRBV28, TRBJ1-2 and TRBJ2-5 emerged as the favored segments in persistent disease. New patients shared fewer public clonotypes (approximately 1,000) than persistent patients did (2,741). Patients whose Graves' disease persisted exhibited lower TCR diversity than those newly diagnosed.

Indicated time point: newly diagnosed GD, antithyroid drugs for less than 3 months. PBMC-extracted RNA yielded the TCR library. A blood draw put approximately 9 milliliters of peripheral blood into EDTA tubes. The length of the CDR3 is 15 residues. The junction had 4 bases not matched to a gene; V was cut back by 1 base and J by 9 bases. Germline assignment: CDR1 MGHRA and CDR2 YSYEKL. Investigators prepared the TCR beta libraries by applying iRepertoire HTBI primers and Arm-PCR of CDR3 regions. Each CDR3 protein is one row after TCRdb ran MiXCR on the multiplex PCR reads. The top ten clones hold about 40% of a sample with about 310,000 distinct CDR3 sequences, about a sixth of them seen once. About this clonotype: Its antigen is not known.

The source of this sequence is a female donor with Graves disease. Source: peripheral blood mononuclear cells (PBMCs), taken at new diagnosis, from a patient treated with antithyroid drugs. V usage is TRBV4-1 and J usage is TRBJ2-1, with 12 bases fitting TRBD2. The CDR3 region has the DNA TGCGCCAGCAGCCAAGGACTAGCGGGAGATGGTGAGCAGTTCTTC. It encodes CASSQGLAGDGEQFF.